This T cell receptor (beta chain) is from a study of blood T cells in healthy people across ages. Overall study findings and caveats: Estimates of total diversity, which came from one million sequenced T cells, were considered to be underestimates.

Using a J-beta primer mix together with a sample-barcoded 5' primer, a second PCR was run for roughly 7 to 11 cycles. TCRdb called the 5' RACE reads again in MiXCR, with one record for every CDR3 protein. The repertoire holds approximately 670,000 distinct CDR3 sequences, with 40% to 45% as singletons. Details on this clonotype: Its antigen remains unknown.

CDR1 is DFQATT, CDR2 SNEGSKA, per germline (reference sequence). CDR3 size: 15 residues. The V end lost 5 bases, the J end lost 3 bases, and 19 bases lay between the germline ends. The sample was blood. The sequence derives from a man older than 75 in good health. The rearrangement uses TRBV20-1 and TRBJ2-5; unclear D gene. CDR3 coding DNA: TGCAGTGCTCCTCCCGCCAGGACGGATAAAGAGACCCAGTACTTC. Translating gives CSAPPARTDKETQYF.